Below are 7 T cell receptor beta chains sequenced from a single sample in a study of blood T cells in healthy people across ages. Combining a sample-barcoded 5' primer with a J-beta primer mix, a second PCR ran for about 7 to 11 cycles. TCRdb reprocessed the 5' RACE reads via MiXCR and lists one record per CDR3 protein. The table has about a million distinct CDR3 sequences, approximately 49% seen once. The sequenced sample consisted of blood. These receptors were collected from a man aged 30 to 45 in good health.

V usage is TRBV6-2 or TRBV6-3 and J usage is TRBJ2-5; TRBD1 might be the D (5 bases). The germline V gene has CDR1 MNHEY and CDR2 SVGEGT. This CDR3 contains 14 residues. Trimming shortened V by 6 bases and J by 0 bases, and 11 bases separated the two germline ends. Here the CDR3 reads CASRWTPYQETQYF. The CDR3 DNA reads as TGTGCCAGCAGGTGGACACCGTACCAAGAGACCCAGTACTTC.

This chain joins TRBV4-1 and TRBJ2-4, with 8 bases that match TRBD1. The DNA end is more similar to TRBJ2-7, so the J call may be wrong. Germline V gene data show CDR1 as MGHRA and CDR2 as YSYEKL. CDR3 length: 16 amino acids. The CDR3 DNA sequence: TGCGCCAGCAGTCCCCTGGGACAGGAGACGAGCGACGAGCAGTACTTC. This sequence encodes CASSPLGQETSDEQYF.

The chain carries TRBV7-2 and TRBJ1-2, with D tentatively TRBD1 (5 bases). The germline gives CDR1 SGHTA, CDR2 FQGNSA. CDR3 length: 13 residues. The germline V and J ends were trimmed by 4 bases and 5 bases, with 11 bases remaining between them. DNA of the CDR3: TGTGCCAGCAGCTCTTCGGGGCCGTATGGCTACACCTTC. Protein sequence: CASSSSGPYGYTF.

This clonotype was observed a few times. It may be a read error: a sequence one base away is much more abundant. The rearrangement uses TRBV6-2 or TRBV6-3 and TRBJ2-1; D is undetermined. The J call could be wrong; TRBJ2-7 is a better fit for the DNA end. Germline-derived CDR1 and CDR2 are MNHEY and SVGEGT. This CDR3 spans 16 amino acids. In DNA, the CDR3 is TGTGCCAGCAGTGCCGCCGTCCGCGGCAGGAACAATGAGCAGTACTTC. Amino acid sequence: CASSAAVRGRNNEQYF.

The gene calls are TRBV4-3 and TRBJ2-1; D is perhaps TRBD2 (7 bases). CDR3 length equals 15 residues. V was shortened by 1 base and J by 9 bases, with 16 bases between the two germline ends. CDR1 LGHNA and CDR2 YSLEER come from the germline V gene. The CDR3 DNA reads as TGCGCCAGCAGCCAAGTTTTTCGGGGGGCGGGTGAGCAGTTCTTC. Translating gives CASSQVFRGAGEQFF.

The chain couples TRBV12-3 or TRBV12-4 to TRBJ1-6; D is unclear. The CDR3 totals 16 residues. Trimming pared 3 bases from V and 6 bases from J, leaving 15 bases between. CDR3 region: CASSFGSKAGNSPLHF. The DNA of the CDR3 is TGTGCCAGCAGTTTTGGCTCAAAGGCCGGTAATTCACCCCTCCACTTT.

The chain joins TRBV7-2 to TRBJ2-7; D is undetermined. Germline CDR1 and CDR2: SGHTA and FQGNSA. Trimming pared 1 base from V and 2 bases from J, leaving 9 bases between. The CDR3 spans 14 residues. For the CDR3, the DNA is TGTGCCAGCAGCTTAGTATTCGGAGCCTACGAGCAGTACTTC. Its protein product is CASSLVFGAYEQYF.